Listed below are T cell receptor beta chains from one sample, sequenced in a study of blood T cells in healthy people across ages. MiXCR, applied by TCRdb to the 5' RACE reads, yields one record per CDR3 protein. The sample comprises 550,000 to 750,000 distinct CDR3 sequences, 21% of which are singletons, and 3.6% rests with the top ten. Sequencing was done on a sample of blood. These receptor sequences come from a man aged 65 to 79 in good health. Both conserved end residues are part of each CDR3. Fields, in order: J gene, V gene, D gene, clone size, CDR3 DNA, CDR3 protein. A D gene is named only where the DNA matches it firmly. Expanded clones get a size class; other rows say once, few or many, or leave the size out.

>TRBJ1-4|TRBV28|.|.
TGTGCCAGCAGCCCCGGAGGGGGGGCTTGGGAAAAACTGTTTTTT
CASSPGGGAWEKLFF
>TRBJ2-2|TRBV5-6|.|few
TGTGCCAGCAGCTTGGACAGACTCACCGGGGAGCTGTTTTTT
CASSLDRLTGELFF
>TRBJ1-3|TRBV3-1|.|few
TGTGCCAGCAGCCAGCAGGGAAACACCATATATTTT
CASSQQGNTIYF
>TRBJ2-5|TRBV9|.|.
TGTGCCAGCAGCGTAGCTGCGTGGGCAGACCAAGAGACCCAGTACTTC
CASSVAAWADQETQYF
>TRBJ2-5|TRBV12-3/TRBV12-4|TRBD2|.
TGTGCCAGCAGTTGGGGGACTAGCGGGGGCCAAGAGACCCAGTACTTC
CASSWGTSGGQETQYF
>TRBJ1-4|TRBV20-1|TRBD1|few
TGCAGTGCTAGCAGGGGGCGCGGAGCGACTAATGAAAAACTGTTTTTT
CSASRGRGATNEKLFF
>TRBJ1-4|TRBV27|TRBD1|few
TGTGCCAGCAGTCCCGGACAGGGGGCTGATGAAAAACTGTTTTTT
CASSPGQGADEKLFF
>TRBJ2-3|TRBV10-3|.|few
TGTGCCGTCACCTCTAGCACAGATACGCAGTATTTT
CAVTSSTDTQYF
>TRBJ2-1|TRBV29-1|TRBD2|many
TGCAGCGTTGTCGGGACTAGCGGGAGGAATGAGCAGTTCTTC
CSVVGTSGRNEQFF
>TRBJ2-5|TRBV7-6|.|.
TGTGCCAGCAGCTTAGAGGGCACAGCACAAGAGACCCAGTACTTC
CASSLEGTAQETQYF
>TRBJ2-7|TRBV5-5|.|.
TGTGCCAGCAGCCTAGATTATTACAGGGTTCAGTACGAGCAGTACTTC
CASSLDYYRVQYEQYF
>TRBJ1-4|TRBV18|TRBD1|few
TGTGCCAGCTCACGGGACAGGGGGCGAAACGGTGAAGAACTGTTTTTT
CASSRDRGRNGEELFF
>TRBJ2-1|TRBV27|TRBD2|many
TGTGCCAGCAGTTCTAGCGGGAGAACCCCAGATGAGCAGTTCTTC
CASSSSGRTPDEQFF
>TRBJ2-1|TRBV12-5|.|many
TGTGCTAGTGGTTTGGTACGCTCGAACGGGAGCGTCGATGAGCAGTTCTTC
CASGLVRSNGSVDEQFF
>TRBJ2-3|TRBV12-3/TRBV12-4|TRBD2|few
TGTGCCAGCAGTCCCGGGACTAGCGGGCCCAGCACAGATACGCAGTATTTT
CASSPGTSGPSTDTQYF
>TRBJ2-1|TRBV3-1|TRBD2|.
TGTGCCAGCAGCCAAGCGAACGGACTAGCGGGAGAGGATGAGCAGTTCTTC
CASSQANGLAGEDEQFF
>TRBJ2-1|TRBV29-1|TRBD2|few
TGCAGCGTTGCCGGGACTAGCGGGAGGAAGTTCTTC
CSVAGTSGRKFF
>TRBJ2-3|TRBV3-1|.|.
TGTGCCAGCAGCCAAGGGGGCCCAGATACGCAGTATTTT
CASSQGGPDTQYF
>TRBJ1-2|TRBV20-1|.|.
TGCAGTGCTAGAGAGCTGGGTCCGGGGCCAGGGGTGGGCTACACCTTC
CSARELGPGPGVGYTF
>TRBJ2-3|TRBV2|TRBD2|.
TGTGCCAGCAGTGTCCCCCGGACTAGCGGGGCTAGCACAGATACGCAGTATTTT
CASSVPRTSGASTDTQYF
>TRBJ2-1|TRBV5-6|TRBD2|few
TGTGCCAGCCGGGACCGAAGACTAGCGGGAGGTATAGATGAGCAGTTCTTC
CASRDRRLAGGIDEQFF
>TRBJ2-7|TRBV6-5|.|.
TGTGCCAGCAGTTACTCCGGGACAAGGTACGAGCAGTACTTC
CASSYSGTRYEQYF
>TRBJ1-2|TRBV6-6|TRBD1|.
TGTGCCAGCAGTACCGGGACAGATTTTGGCTACACCTTC
CASSTGTDFGYTF
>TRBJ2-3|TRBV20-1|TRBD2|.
TGCAGTGCTAGAGATTCACGGGCGGGAGTGGAGCAGTATTTT
CSARDSRAGVEQYF
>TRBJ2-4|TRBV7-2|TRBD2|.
TGTGCCAGCAGCCTTAGTGCCTGGACTAGCGGGAGTGACATTCAGTACTTC
CASSLSAWTSGSDIQYF
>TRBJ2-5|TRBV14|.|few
TGTGCCAGCAGCCCAGACACCTACCAAGAGACCCAGTACTTC
CASSPDTYQETQYF
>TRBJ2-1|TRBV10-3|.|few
TGTGCCATCAGTGGACGGGACTACAATGAGCAGTTCTTC
CAISGRDYNEQFF
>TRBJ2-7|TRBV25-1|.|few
TGTGCCAGCAGTGAATTGGGTAAGCAGTACTTC
CASSELGKQYF
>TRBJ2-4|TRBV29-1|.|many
TGCAGCGTTGAAGTTGGACTGCAAAACATTCAGTACTTC
CSVEVGLQNIQYF
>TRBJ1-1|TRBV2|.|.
TGTGCCAGCAGTACGCGAGACGCTGGAGACACTGAAGCTTTCTTT
CASSTRDAGDTEAFF
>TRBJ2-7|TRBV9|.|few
TGTGCCAGCAGCGTAGAGTGGGTTGACTACGAGCAGTACTTC
CASSVEWVDYEQYF
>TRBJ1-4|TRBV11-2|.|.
TGTGCCAGCAGCTTAGGGCTCTTCTACGAGGAGGAAAAACTGTTTTTT
CASSLGLFYEEEKLFF
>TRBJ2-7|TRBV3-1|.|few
TGTGCCAGCAGCCAAGGGCGACGGCTCTCCTACGAGCAGTACTTC
CASSQGRRLSYEQYF
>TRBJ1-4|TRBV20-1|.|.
TGCAGTGCTAGACAGGGGACTGAAAAACTGTTTTTT
CSARQGTEKLFF
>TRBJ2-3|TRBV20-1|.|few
TGCAGTGCTAGGGTCGATACCCCCACAGATACGCAGTATTTT
CSARVDTPTDTQYF
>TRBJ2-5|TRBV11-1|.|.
TGTGCCAGCAGCTCATCCCAGCAAGAGACCCAGTACTTC
CASSSSQQETQYF
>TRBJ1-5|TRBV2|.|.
TGTGCCAGCAGTGTTCAGGCCAATCAGCCCCAGCATTTT
CASSVQANQPQHF
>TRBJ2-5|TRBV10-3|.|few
TGTGCCATCAGTGAGTCGGTAGCAGAGACCCAGTACTTC
CAISESVAETQYF
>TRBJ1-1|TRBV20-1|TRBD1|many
TGCAGTGCTACCGGGACAGGGGGCCTGAACACTGAAGCTTTCTTT
CSATGTGGLNTEAFF
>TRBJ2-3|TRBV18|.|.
TGTGCCTGTTCAGTGAGGGTGGACGATACGCAGTATTTT
CACSVRVDDTQYF
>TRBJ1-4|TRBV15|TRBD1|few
TGTGCCACCAGCAGATTGGAGGGGGCACGAGAAAAACTGTTTTTT
CATSRLEGAREKLFF
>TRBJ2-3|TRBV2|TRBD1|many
TGTGCCAGCATGGGAGACAGGGGGCCGGATACGCAGTATTTT
CASMGDRGPDTQYF